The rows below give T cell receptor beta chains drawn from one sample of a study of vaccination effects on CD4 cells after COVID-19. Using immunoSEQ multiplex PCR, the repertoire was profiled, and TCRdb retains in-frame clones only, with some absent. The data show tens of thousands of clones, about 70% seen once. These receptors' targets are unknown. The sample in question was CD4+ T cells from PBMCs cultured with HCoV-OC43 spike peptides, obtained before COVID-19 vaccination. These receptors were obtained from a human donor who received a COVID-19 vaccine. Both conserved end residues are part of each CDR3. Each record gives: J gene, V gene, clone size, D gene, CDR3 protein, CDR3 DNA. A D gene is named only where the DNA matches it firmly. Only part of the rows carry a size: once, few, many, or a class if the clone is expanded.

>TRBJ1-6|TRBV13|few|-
CASSLGSRANSPLHF
TGTGCCAGCAGCTTAGGCTCGAGGGCGAATTCACCCCTCCACTTT
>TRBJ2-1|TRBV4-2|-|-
CASSQEGLVAEQFF
TGTGCCAGCAGCCAAGAGGGTCTAGTGGCTGAGCAGTTCTTC
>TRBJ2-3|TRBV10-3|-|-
CAISEPFLDTDTQYF
TGTGCCATCAGTGAGCCATTTCTAGACACAGATACGCAGTATTTT
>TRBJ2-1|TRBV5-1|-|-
CASSFTSRVTSYNEQFF
TGCGCCAGCAGCTTTACTAGCAGAGTTACCTCCTACAATGAGCAGTTCTTC
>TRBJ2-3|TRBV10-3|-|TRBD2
CAISLADASTDTQYF
TGTGCCATCAGCCTAGCGGACGCTAGCACAGATACGCAGTATTTT
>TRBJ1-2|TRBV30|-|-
CAWSAPDGSNYGYTF
TGTGCCTGGAGTGCCCCGGACGGGTCTAACTATGGCTACACCTTC
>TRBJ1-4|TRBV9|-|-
CASSVAGSGGEKLFF
TGTGCCAGCAGCGTAGCAGGTAGTGGGGGTGAAAAACTGTTTTTT
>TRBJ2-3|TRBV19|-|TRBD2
CASSTSGLTDTQYF
TGTGCCAGTTCAACTAGCGGCCTCACAGATACGCAGTATTTT
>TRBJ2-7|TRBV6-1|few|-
CASSEAPTASYEQYF
TGTGCCAGCAGTGAAGCGCCGACAGCCTCCTACGAGCAGTACTTC
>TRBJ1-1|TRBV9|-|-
CASSVTAEVSEAFF
TGTGCCAGCAGCGTAACGGCAGAGGTCTCTGAAGCTTTCTTT
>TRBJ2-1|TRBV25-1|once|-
CASSKIMGQDEQFF
TGTGCCAGCAGTAAAATCATGGGGCAGGATGAGCAGTTCTTC
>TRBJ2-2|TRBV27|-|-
CASSLLAGELFF
TGTGCCAGCAGTTTATTGGCCGGGGAGCTGTTTTTT
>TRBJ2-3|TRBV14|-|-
CASSQVGRGLTDTQYF
TGTGCCAGCAGCCAGGTGGGGCGGGGCCTCACAGATACGCAGTATTTT
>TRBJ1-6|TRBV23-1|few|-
CASSQSENSPLHF
TGCGCCAGCAGTCAATCAGAGAATTCACCCCTCCACTTT
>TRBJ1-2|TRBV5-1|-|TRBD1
CASSATGGQASGGYTF
TGCGCCAGCAGCGCTACAGGGGGGCAAGCGAGCGGTGGCTACACCTTC
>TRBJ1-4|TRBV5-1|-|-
CASSFGGSNEKLFF
TGCGCCAGCAGCTTTGGGGGGAGTAATGAAAAACTGTTTTTT
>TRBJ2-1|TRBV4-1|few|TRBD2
CASSPSGSFLGEQFF
TGCGCCAGCAGCCCTAGCGGGAGCTTCCTTGGCGAGCAGTTCTTC
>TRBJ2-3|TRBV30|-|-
CAWSVAVNLRGKQYF
TGTGCCTGGAGTGTAGCCGTGAACCTTCGGGGAAAGCAGTATTTT
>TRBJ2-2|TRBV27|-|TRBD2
CASSTGGTGELFF
TGTGCCAGCAGCACCGGGGGGACCGGGGAGCTGTTTTTT
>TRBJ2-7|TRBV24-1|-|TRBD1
CATSDPGTGSYEQYF
TGTGCCACCAGTGATCCCGGGACAGGTTCCTACGAGCAGTACTTC
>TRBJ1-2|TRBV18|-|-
CASSPPSLPDYGYTF
TGTGCCAGCTCACCACCGAGTTTGCCAGACTATGGCTACACCTTC
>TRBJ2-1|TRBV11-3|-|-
CASSSGPPHEQFF
TGTGCCAGCAGCTCGGGCCCCCCCCATGAGCAGTTCTTC